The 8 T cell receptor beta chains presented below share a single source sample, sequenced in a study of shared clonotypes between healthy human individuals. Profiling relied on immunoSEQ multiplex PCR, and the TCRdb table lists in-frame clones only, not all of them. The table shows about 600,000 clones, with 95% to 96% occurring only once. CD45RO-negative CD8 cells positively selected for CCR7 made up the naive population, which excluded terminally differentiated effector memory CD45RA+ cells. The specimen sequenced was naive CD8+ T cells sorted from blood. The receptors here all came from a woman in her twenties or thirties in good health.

CDR3 DNA sequence: TGTGCCAGCAGCCGGGGACTAGCGGGACCTGACACAGATACGCAGTATTTT. Translation gives CASSRGLAGPDTDTQYF. The rearrangement joins TRBV28 to TRBJ2-3; 13 nucleotides align to TRBD2. J was trimmed by 2 bases and V by 6 bases; bases with no gene match: 8. Germline loops: CDR1 MDHEN, CDR2 SYDVKM. This CDR3 spans 17 amino acids.

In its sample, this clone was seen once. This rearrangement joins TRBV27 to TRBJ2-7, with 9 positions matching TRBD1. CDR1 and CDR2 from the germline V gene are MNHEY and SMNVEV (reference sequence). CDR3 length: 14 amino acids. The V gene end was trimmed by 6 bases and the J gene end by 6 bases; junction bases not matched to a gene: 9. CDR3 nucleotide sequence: TGTGCCAGCAGCCGGGGACAGGGTGGCGTCGAGCAGTACTTC. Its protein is CASSRGQGGVEQYF.

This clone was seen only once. CDR3 in DNA: TGTGCCAGCCAGTTGGGGGGGGGAGAGACCCAGTACTTC. It codes for CASQLGGGETQYF. The chain joins TRBV28 to TRBJ2-5; TRBD2 matches at 7 bases. Germline lookup yields CDR1 MDHEN and CDR2 SYDVKM. Trimming at V came to 8 bases and at J to 4 bases, leaving 7 bases not matched to a gene. This CDR3 has 13 residues.

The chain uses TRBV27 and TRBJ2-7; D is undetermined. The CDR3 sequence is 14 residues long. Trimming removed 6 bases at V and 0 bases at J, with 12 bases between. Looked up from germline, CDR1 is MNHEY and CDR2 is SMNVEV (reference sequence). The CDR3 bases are TGTGCCAGCAGCCCCGTTGGAGCCTCCTACGAGCAGTACTTC. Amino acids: CASSPVGASYEQYF.

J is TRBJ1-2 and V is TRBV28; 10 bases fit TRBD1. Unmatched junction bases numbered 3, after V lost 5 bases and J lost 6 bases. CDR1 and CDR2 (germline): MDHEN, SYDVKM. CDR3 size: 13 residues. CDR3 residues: CASSRTGGDGYTF. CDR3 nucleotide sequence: TGTGCCAGCAGTAGGACAGGGGGTGATGGCTACACCTTC.

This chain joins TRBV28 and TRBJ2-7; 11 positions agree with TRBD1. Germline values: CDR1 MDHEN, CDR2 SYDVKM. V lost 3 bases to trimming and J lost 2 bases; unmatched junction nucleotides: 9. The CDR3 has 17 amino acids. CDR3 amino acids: CASSLVAGTGGAYEQYF. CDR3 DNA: TGTGCCAGCAGTTTGGTGGCCGGGACAGGGGGGGCCTACGAGCAGTACTTC. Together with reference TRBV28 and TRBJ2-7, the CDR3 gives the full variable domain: DVKVTQSSRYLVKRTGEKVFLECVQDMDHENMFWYRQDPGLGLRLIYFSYDVKMKEKGDIPEGYSVSREKKERFSLILESASTNQTSMYLCASSLVAGTGGAYEQYFGPGTRLTVT.

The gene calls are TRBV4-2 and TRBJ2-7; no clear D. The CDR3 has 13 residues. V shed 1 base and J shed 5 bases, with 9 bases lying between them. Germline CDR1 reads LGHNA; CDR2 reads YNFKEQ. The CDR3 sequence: CASSQGGRDEQYF. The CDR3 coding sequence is TGTGCCAGCAGCCAAGGAGGAAGGGACGAGCAGTACTTC.

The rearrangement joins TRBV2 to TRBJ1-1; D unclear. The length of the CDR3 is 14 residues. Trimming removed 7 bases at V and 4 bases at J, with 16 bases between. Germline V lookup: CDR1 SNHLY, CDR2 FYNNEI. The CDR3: CASIIPEMGTEAFF. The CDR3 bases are TGTGCCAGCATAATCCCCGAGATGGGCACTGAAGCTTTCTTT.